This TCR beta chain is from a study of T cell repertoires in cytomegalovirus infection. Findings and limits, study-wide: Summed frequency of shared TCR beta families picked out CMV carriers who also had the relevant HLA.

This clonotype has a count of ten or more. The antigen is unknown. The CDR3 extends over 15 amino acids. V was trimmed by 1 base and J by 2 bases, leaving 9 bases between them. Germline V gene sequence: CDR1 SGHTA, CDR2 FQGNSA. Via MiXCR, TCRdb re-called the reads, giving one row per CDR3 protein. The table shows hundreds of thousands of distinct CDR3 sequences, with around 32% occurring only once. The sequence came from a human donor in good health (CMV status not recorded). Some clones in this sample may be carry-over from other donors' samples. Sequenced here: cultured CD8+ T cells from PBMCs, sampled from culture after CMV antigen stimulation. The chain employs TRBV7-2 and TRBJ2-1; TRBD1 might be the D (5 bases). CDR3 coding DNA: TGTGCCAGCAGCTTAGAGGGGTCCCCCTACAATGAGCAGTTCTTC. Translation gives CASSLEGSPYNEQFF.